This T cell receptor (beta chain) was retrieved from a study of identical twins. Germline V gene lookup returns CDR1 MDHEN and CDR2 SYDVKM. The CDR3 totals 15 residues. The ends were cut back, 8 bases at V and 0 bases at J, with 14 bases in the middle. This clonotype has a handful of counts. Its target is unknown. Findings and limits, study-wide: The more abundant beta clonotypes in cord blood had fewer insertions, and memory repertoires did not show this. The authors drew conclusions from cross-sectional statistical analysis rather than following the same donors. Possibly, invariant MAIT and iNKT cells partly confounded zero-insertion analyses.

A universal primer site arose from template switching, and cDNA bore unique molecular identifiers. TCRdb ran MiXCR on the 5' RACE reads and lists one entry per CDR3 protein. The sample carries about 460,000 distinct CDR3 sequences, 14% recorded once. This sample was shared with a second study, whose subject was yellow fever vaccine responses in identical twins.

The V gene is TRBV28, the J gene TRBJ1-3; D remains unclear. Sequencing input: CD4+ T cells sorted from blood. The receptor was derived from a woman between 18 and 29 years old in good health. The CDR3 sequence: CASGREPRSGNTIYF. The CDR3 nucleotides are TGTGCCAGCGGAAGAGAGCCCCGCTCTGGAAACACCATATATTTT.